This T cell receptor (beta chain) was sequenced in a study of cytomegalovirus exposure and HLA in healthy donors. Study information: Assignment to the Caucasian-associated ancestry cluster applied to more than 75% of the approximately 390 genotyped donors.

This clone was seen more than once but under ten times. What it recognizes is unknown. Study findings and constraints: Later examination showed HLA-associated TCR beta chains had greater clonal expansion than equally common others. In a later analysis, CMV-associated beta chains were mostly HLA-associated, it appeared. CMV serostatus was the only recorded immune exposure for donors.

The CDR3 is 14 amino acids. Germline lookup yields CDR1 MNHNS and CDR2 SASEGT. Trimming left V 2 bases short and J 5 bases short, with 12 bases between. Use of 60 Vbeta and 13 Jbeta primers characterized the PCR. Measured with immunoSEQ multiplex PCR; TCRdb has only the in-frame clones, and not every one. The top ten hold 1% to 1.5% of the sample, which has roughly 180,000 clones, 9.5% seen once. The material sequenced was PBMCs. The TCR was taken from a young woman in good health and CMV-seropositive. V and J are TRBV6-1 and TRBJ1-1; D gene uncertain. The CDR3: CASSENMRVTEAFF. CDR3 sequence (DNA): TGTGCCAGCAGTGAAAACATGAGGGTAACTGAAGCTTTCTTT.